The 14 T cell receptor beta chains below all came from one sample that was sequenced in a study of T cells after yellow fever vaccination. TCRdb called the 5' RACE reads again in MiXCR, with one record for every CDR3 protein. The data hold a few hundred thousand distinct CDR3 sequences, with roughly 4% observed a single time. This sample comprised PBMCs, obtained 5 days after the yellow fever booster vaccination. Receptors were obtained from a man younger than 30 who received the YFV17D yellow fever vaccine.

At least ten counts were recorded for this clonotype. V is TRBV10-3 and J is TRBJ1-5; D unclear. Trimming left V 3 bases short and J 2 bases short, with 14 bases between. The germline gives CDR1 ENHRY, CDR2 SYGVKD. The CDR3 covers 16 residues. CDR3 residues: CAISDTSATGNQPQHF. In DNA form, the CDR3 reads TGTGCCATCAGTGATACCTCGGCGACGGGCAATCAGCCCCAGCATTTT.

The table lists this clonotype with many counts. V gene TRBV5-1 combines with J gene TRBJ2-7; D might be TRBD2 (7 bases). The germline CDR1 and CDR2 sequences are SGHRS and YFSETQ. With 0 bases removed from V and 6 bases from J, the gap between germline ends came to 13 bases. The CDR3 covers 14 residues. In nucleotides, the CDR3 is TGCGCCAGCAGCTTGGAGGGGGGGGCGATCGAGCAGTACTTC. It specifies CASSLEGGAIEQYF.

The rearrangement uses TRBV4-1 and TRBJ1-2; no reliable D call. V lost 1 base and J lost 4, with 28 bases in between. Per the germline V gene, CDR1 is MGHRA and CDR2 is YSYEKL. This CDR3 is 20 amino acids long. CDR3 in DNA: TGCGCCAGCAGCCAAGGGGTCGGAAGGGTCTTGGGGAAACGGATCTATGGCTACACCTTC. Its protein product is CASSQGVGRVLGKRIYGYTF.

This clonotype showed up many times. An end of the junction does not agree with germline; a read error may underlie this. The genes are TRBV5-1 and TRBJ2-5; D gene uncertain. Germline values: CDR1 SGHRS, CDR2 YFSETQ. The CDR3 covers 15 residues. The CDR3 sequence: CASRPMDPDQETQYF. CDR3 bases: TGCGCGAGCAGACCGATGGATCCGGATCAAGAGACCCAGTACTTC. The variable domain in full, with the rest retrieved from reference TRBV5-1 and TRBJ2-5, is KAGVTQTPRYLIKTRGQQVTLSCSPISGHRSVSWYQQTPGQGLQFLFEYFSETQRNKGNFPGRFSGRQFSNSRSEMNVSTLELGDSALYLCASRPMDPDQETQYFGPGTRLLVL.

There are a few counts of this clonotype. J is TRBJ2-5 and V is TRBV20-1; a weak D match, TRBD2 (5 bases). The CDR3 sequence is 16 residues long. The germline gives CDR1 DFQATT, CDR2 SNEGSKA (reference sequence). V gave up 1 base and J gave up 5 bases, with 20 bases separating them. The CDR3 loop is CSARARSGERRETQYF. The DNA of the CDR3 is TGCAGTGCTAGAGCGCGATCCGGGGAACGCCGGGAGACCCAGTACTTC.

The DNA for the CDR3 is TGTGCCAGCAGCTCCCTGGGGGGTAGCGGAGTCACAGATACGCAGTATTTT. Protein product: CASSSLGGSGVTDTQYF. V is TRBV7-2 and J is TRBJ2-3; D is perhaps TRBD2 (6 bases). CDR1 SGHTA and CDR2 FQGNSA come from the germline V gene. Trimming cost V 4 bases and J 2 bases, with 19 bases left between them. This CDR3 comprises 17 residues.

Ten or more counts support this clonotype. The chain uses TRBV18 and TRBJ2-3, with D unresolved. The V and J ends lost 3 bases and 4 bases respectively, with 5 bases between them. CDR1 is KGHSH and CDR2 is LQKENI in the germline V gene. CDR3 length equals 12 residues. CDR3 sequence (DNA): TGTGCCAGCTCACCTCGCCCAGATACGCAGTATTTT. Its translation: CASSPRPDTQYF.

The CDR3 sequence: CASSQGQTPYQETQYF. The CDR3 bases are TGTGCCAGCAGCCAGGGACAGACTCCGTACCAAGAGACCCAGTACTTC. V is TRBV3-1 and J is TRBJ2-5; 7 bases fit TRBD1. With 3 bases clipped from V and 0 bases from J, the junction kept 7 bases outside the gene matches. Per the germline V gene, CDR1 is LGHDT and CDR2 is YNNKEL (reference sequence). The CDR3 consists of 16 residues.

The CDR3 nucleotides read TGTGCCAGTAGTCCCCTGGGGGGGCCGGCTCAGCCCCAGCATTTT. Translating gives CASSPLGGPAQPQHF. The chain uses TRBV19 and TRBJ1-5; D is possibly TRBD1 (6 bases). The CDR3 runs to 15 residues. The V end lost 5 bases, the J end lost 6 bases, and 17 bases lay between the germline ends. Germline loops: CDR1 LNHDA, CDR2 SQIVND (reference sequence).

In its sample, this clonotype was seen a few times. CDR3 residues: CASSQGRGRTNEQFF. DNA of the CDR3: TGCGCCAGCAGCCAGGGGCGGGGGAGAACCAATGAGCAGTTCTTC. V is TRBV4-1 and J is TRBJ2-1; 7 bases are shared with TRBD2. V dropped 3 bases and J dropped 6; count of bases not matched to a gene: 8. CDR1 and CDR2 (germline): MGHRA, YSYEKL. This CDR3 comprises 15 residues.

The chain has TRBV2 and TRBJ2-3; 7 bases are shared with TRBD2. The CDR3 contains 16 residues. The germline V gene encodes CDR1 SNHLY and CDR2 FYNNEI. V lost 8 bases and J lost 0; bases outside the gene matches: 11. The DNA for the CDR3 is TGTGCCAGCCGGTTTAAGCTAGCGGCTAGCACAGATACGCAGTATTTT. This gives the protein CASRFKLAASTDTQYF.

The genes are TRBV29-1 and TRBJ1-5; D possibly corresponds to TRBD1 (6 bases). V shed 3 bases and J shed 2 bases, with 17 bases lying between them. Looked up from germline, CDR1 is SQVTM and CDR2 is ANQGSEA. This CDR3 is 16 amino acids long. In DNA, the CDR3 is TGCAGCGTTGATCAGGACAGAGAAAGGGGCAATCAGCCCCAGCATTTT. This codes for CSVDQDRERGNQPQHF.

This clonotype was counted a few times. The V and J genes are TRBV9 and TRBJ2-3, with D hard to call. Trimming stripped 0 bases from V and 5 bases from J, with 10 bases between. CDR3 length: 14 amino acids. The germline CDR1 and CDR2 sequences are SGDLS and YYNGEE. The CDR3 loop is CASSVAASRDTQYF. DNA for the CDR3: TGTGCCAGCAGCGTAGCGGCTTCCCGAGATACGCAGTATTTT.

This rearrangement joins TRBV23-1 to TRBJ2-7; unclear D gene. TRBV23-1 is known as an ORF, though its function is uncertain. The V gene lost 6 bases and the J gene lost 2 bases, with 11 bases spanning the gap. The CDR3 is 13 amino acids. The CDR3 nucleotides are TGCGCCAGCAGCGCTACATCTCCCTACGAGCAGTACTTC. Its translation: CASSATSPYEQYF.